A single sample gave rise to the 6 T cell receptor beta chains below, sequenced in a study of blood T cells in healthy people across ages. A second PCR of about 7 to 12 cycles used a sample-barcoded 5' primer and a J-beta primer mix. TCRdb re-derived calls from the 5' RACE reads in MiXCR, one entry per CDR3 protein. The sample has about a million distinct CDR3 sequences; around 48% are singletons. Material for sequencing was blood. These receptors came from a young man in good health.

The gene calls are TRBV9 and TRBJ2-3, with D hard to call. V was cut by 0 bases and J by 1 base, with 9 bases left in between. The CDR3 is made up of 15 amino acids. Germline CDR1 SGDLS, CDR2 YYNGEE. The CDR3 loop reads CASSVAVVGTDTQYF. CDR3 sequence (DNA): TGTGCCAGCAGCGTAGCGGTAGTAGGCACAGATACGCAGTATTTT. The variable domain in full, completed from reference TRBV9 and TRBJ2-3, reads DSGVTQTPKHLITATGQRVTLRCSPRSGDLSVYWYQQSLDQGLQFLIQYYNGEERAKGNILERFSAQQFPDLHSELNLSSLELGDSALYFCASSVAVVGTDTQYFGPGTRLTVL.

This clonotype was recorded a few times. The chain couples TRBV20-1 to TRBJ2-1; D unresolved. The length of the CDR3 is 14 residues. Germline V gene data show CDR1 as DFQATT and CDR2 as SNEGSKA (reference sequence). Trimming left V 3 bases short and J 5 bases short, with 14 bases between. CDR3 in DNA: TGCAGTGCTAGGAGTCTGGTTAGCCACAATGAGCAGTTCTTC. Amino acid sequence: CSARSLVSHNEQFF.

The chain combines TRBV10-3 with TRBJ2-1; TRBD2 matches 8 bases. The V gene end was trimmed by 8 bases and the J gene end by 8 bases; junction bases not matched to a gene: 11. Germline assignment: CDR1 ENHRY and CDR2 SYGVKD. The CDR3 length is 14 residues. CDR3 sequence reads: CAISGRGATDEQFF. For the CDR3, the DNA is TGTGCCATCTCGGGGCGGGGGGCTACCGATGAGCAGTTCTTC.

A few counts support this clonotype. The rearrangement joins TRBV6-1 to TRBJ1-1, with D possibly being TRBD1 (5 bases). Germline CDR1 reads MNHNS; CDR2 reads SASEGT. This CDR3 has 15 residues. Trimming removed 2 bases from V and 0 bases from J, with 10 bases in between. The CDR3 is CASSERQGVNTEAFF. The CDR3 coding sequence is TGTGCCAGCAGTGAACGGCAAGGGGTGAACACTGAAGCTTTCTTT.

This chain links TRBV7-9 with TRBJ1-6, with 7 positions matching TRBD1. Trimming removed 1 base from V and 7 bases from J; junction bases left unmatched: 13. This CDR3 has 18 amino acids. CDR1 and CDR2 from the germline V gene are SEHNR and FQNEAQ (reference sequence). CDR3 in amino acids: CASSLEWDSGPSNSPLHF. For the CDR3, the DNA is TGTGCCAGCAGCTTAGAATGGGACAGCGGACCATCAAATTCACCCCTCCACTTT.

The V call is TRBV2, the J call TRBJ1-6, with a possible D match to TRBD1 (5 bases). V shed 6 bases and J shed 9 bases, with 18 bases lying between them. This CDR3 has 15 residues. CDR1 and CDR2 from the germline V gene are SNHLY and FYNNEI. CDR3 coding DNA: TGTGCCAGCAGGTTAGAACGGCAAAGGGGTTCACCCCTCCACTTT. It translates to CASRLERQRGSPLHF.